The present T cell receptor (beta chain) was sequenced within a study of blood T cell repertoires in COVID-19. Turning to the study itself: Specimens from acute and convalescent COVID-19 originated in the United States, Italy and Spain.

As processed by the authors: Reference gene primers were amplified, and this amplification served to estimate nucleated cell counts. The repertoire was sequenced with immunoSEQ multiplex PCR; TCRdb's copy has only in-frame clones and lacks some. The V and J calls and clone size come from that table; D and trimming were worked out from the DNA. The sample includes about 180,000 clones, around four fifths seen only once; the top ten take 6.5% to 8.5%. The table lists this clone with a count of one. Enrolment of Seattle patients took place during active infection, and they were followed longitudinally. Germline lookup yields CDR1 SGHRS and CDR2 YFSETQ. Trimming removed 5 bases from V and 1 base from J, with 13 bases in between. CDR3 size: 15 residues.

This sequence was found in a woman aged 40 to 49 with COVID-19, enrolled during active disease. Source material: peripheral blood. J is TRBJ1-5 and V is TRBV5-1; D remains ambiguous. The CDR3 DNA reads as TGCGCCAGCAGGGTCGGCAGCGGAAGCAATCAGCCCCAGCATTTT. Protein: CASRVGSGSNQPQHF.